The present T cell receptor beta chain was sequenced within a study of beta chain features in type 1 diabetes. Across the whole study: Healthy donors and patients had similar age, gender and cell yields. The study's findings and limits: Moderate but significant shortening of TCRB CDR3s was recorded in all four CD4+ subsets from Type 1 diabetes patients. Although PCR might favor shorter templates, it would do so equally in patients and controls. VDJ junctions from type 1 diabetes patients carried fewer insertions and larger deletions.

As to this clone: Its antigen is not known.

The trim removed 7 bases at V and 4 bases at J, leaving 10 bases unmatched. Germline V gene sequence: CDR1 SNHLY, CDR2 FYNNEI. This CDR3 has 15 amino acids. Investigators reverse transcribed all isolated RNA, so they sequenced expressed TCRB transcripts. The protocol was immunoSEQ multiplex PCR, while the TCRdb copy is restricted to in-frame clones and leaves out a portion. This repertoire shows about 180,000 clones, approximately 13% found once; its top ten account for 0.6% to 0.8%. The J gene is TRBJ2-5, the V gene TRBV2; 9 positions match TRBD2. Sequenced material: central memory CD4+ T cells from blood. The clonotype comes from a woman younger than 30 in good health. CDR3 sequence reads: CASKSGSGRAETQYF. CDR3 in DNA: TGTGCCAGCAAGAGTGGTAGCGGGAGAGCAGAGACCCAGTACTTC.